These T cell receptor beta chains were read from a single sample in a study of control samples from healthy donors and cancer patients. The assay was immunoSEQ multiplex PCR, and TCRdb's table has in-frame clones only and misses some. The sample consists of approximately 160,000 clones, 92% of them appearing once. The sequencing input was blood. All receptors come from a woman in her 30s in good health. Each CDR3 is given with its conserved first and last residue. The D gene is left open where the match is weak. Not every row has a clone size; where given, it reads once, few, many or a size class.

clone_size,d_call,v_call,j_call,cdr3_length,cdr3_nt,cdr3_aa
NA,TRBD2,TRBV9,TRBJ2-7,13,TGTGCCAGCAGCGACCGAGCGGGGGGTGAGCAGTACTTC,CASSDRAGGEQYF
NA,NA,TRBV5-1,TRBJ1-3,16,TGCGCCAGCAGCTTGAGTGGGGCATCCTCTGGAAACACCATATATTTT,CASSLSGASSGNTIYF
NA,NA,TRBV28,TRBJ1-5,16,TGTGCCAGCAGTTCCGCCCGCGGGGGGAGCAATCAGCCCCAGCATTTT,CASSSARGGSNQPQHF
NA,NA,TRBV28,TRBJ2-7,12,TGTACCTCTCAGGGGTCGGGCTACGAGCAGTACTTC,CTSQGSGYEQYF
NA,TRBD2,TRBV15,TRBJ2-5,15,TGTGCCACCAGCAGATCGGCTAGCGGGAGTGAGACCCAGTACTTC,CATSRSASGSETQYF
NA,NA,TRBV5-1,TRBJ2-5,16,TGCGCCAGCAGCTTGGTGGGGGTCGGTAACCAAGAGACCCAGTACTTC,CASSLVGVGNQETQYF
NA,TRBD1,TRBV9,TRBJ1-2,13,TGTGCCAGCAGCGTGGGACAGCAATATGGCTACACCTTC,CASSVGQQYGYTF
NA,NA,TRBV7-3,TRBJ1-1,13,TGTGCCAGCAGCTTCGGGGGGGACACTGAAGCTTTCTTT,CASSFGGDTEAFF
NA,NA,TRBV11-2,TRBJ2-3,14,TGTGCCAGCAGCCCCCCCCTGGGCACAGATACGCAGTATTTT,CASSPPLGTDTQYF
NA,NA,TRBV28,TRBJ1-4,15,TGTGCCAGCAGTGCGCCGTCGGGGACGAGAGAAAAACTGTTTTTT,CASSAPSGTREKLFF
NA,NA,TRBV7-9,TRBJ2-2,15,TGTGCCAGCAGACTTGACAGTTCGAACACCGGGGAGCTGTTTTTT,CASRLDSSNTGELFF
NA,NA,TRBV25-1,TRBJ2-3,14,TGTGCCAGCAGTCTGACAGCAAGCACAGATACGCAGTATTTT,CASSLTASTDTQYF
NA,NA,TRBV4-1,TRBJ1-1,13,TGCGCCAGCAGCCAACCCGGGGGGACTGAAGCTTTCTTT,CASSQPGGTEAFF
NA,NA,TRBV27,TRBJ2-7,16,TGTGCCAGCAGTTTATCGCGACACGCCGACGTGTGGGAGCAGTACTTC,CASSLSRHADVWEQYF
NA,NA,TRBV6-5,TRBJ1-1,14,TGTGCCAGCAGTTATGGTGTCAGATACACTGAAGCTTTCTTT,CASSYGVRYTEAFF
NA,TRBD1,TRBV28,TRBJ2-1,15,TGTGCCAGCAGTTCGCCGGGACAGTCCTACAATGAGCAGTTCTTC,CASSSPGQSYNEQFF
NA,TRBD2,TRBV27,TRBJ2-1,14,TGTGCCAGCGGAAAACTAGCGGACTACAATGAGCAGTTCTTC,CASGKLADYNEQFF
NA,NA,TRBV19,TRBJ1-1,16,TGTGCCAGTAGTATTGGTATCGGGCTTTTGAACACTGAAGCTTTCTTT,CASSIGIGLLNTEAFF
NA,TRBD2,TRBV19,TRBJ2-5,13,TGTGCCAGTAGTATTGGGGGAGGGGAGACCCAGTACTTC,CASSIGGGETQYF
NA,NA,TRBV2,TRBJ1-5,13,TGTGCCAGCAGTGGGATCCGCAATCAGCCCCAGCATTTT,CASSGIRNQPQHF
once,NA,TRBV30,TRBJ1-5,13,TGTGCCTGGTCGGAGGGGGGCAATCAGCCCCAGCATTTT,CAWSEGGNQPQHF
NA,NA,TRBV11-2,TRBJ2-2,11,TGTGCCAGCAGCCTCACCGGGGAGCTGTTTTTT,CASSLTGELFF
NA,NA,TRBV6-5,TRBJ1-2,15,TGTGCCAGCAGTTACAATGGGGGCCTTAGGTATGGCTACACCTTC,CASSYNGGLRYGYTF
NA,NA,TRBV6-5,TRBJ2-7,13,TGTGCCAGCAGTCCAGGGGTTCAGTACGAGCAGTACTTC,CASSPGVQYEQYF
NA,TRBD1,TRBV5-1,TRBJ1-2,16,TGCGCCAGCAGCTTGATGGGGACAGGGGGCGAATATGGCTACACCTTC,CASSLMGTGGEYGYTF
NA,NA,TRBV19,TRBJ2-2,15,TGTGCCAGTAGTATATGGGACGGGAACACCGGGGAGCTGTTTTTT,CASSIWDGNTGELFF
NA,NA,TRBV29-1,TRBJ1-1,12,TGCAGCGTTGTGGACATGGTCGCTGAAGCTTTCTTT,CSVVDMVAEAFF
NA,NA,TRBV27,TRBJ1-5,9,TGTGCGTCCGATCAGCCCCAGCATTTT,CASDQPQHF
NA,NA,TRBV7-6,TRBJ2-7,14,TGTGCCAGCAGCTTAGACCCCAGGGCGGCCGAGCAGTACTTC,CASSLDPRAAEQYF
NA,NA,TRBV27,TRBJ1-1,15,TGTGCCAGCAGTTTAGGGCTGGCAGGACCCACTGAAGCTTTCTTT,CASSLGLAGPTEAFF
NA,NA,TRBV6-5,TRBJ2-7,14,TGTGCCAGCAGTCTTTCTAGCGTCTCCTACGAGCAGTACTTC,CASSLSSVSYEQYF
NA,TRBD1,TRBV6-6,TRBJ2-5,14,TGTGCCAGCAGTTACTCGAGACAGGGTGAGACCCAGTACTTC,CASSYSRQGETQYF
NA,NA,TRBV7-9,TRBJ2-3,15,TGTGCCAGCAGCCAAGACGATGGCCCGCGGGCTACGCAGTATTTT,CASSQDDGPRATQYF
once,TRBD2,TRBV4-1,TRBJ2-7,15,TGCGCCAGCAGCCAAGAGCCTAGCGGAGTCTACGAGCAGTACTTC,CASSQEPSGVYEQYF